The T cell receptor (beta chain) under discussion was sequenced for a study of T cell responses to AZD1222 COVID-19 vaccine. Study results and caveats: White British ancestry dominated among donors, who included more females, and clonal diversity was possibly underestimated. At baseline, seropositivity was found in only a handful of AZD1222 recipients.

Turning to this clone: Its cognate antigen is unknown.

The repertoire was sequenced with immunoSEQ multiplex PCR; TCRdb's copy has only in-frame clones and lacks some. The table shows around 100,000 clones, with about 95% occurring only once. Germline V gene data show CDR1 as MDHEN and CDR2 as SYDVKM. Germline trimming cut 6 bases from V and 5 bases from J; bases unmatched to any gene: 6. The CDR3 is made up of 13 amino acids. This clonotype was sampled from an adult in good health. This chain joins TRBV28 and TRBJ1-1; 7 positions agree with TRBD1. This material consisted of peripheral blood, taken on day 0 of AZD1222 vaccination. CDR3 DNA sequence: TGTGCCAGCAGCCGTGACAGGGTGACTGAAGCTTTCTTT. The encoded protein is CASSRDRVTEAFF.